The 28 T cell receptor beta chains in this list originate from one sample, sequenced in a study of OX40 agonist ivuxolimab in advanced cancers. The library was made by the immunoSEQ multiplex PCR assay. Not all clones reach the TCRdb copy of this immuneACCESS table, which keeps in-frame sequences only. Checked studies attribute under half of the gap to unresolved V genes and leave the rest unexplained. This sample has just over 60,000 clones in its table, and about 92% of those were observed once. The ten largest clones capture 0.62% of the sample. The sequencing used CD4+ or CD8+ T cells sorted from blood, collected in a trial of the OX40 agonist ivuxolimab. The receptor source for this set is an adult with an advanced solid tumor such as melanoma, head and neck, liver or kidney cancer.

This chain links TRBV15 with TRBJ2-1; 14 positions match TRBD2. The J segment lost 0 bases and the V segment lost 2 bases, leaving 3 bases of the junction unmatched. The CDR3 length is 18 residues. CDR1 and CDR2 (germline): LNHNV, YYDKDF (reference sequence). In nucleotides, the CDR3 is TGTGCCACCAGCAGACACGGGACTAGCGGGAGCTCCTACAATGAGCAGTTCTTC. Translating it yields CATSRHGTSGSSYNEQFF.

The DNA of the CDR3 is TGTGCCAGCAGAAACGGGGCTAACTATGGCTACACCTTC. Its protein is CASRNGANYGYTF. V usage is TRBV6-5 and J usage is TRBJ1-2; D gene unclear. Trimming removed 6 bases from V and 0 bases from J, with 8 bases in between. The CDR3 has 13 amino acids. Germline V gene sequence: CDR1 MNHEY, CDR2 SVGAGI.

The chain carries TRBV6-1 and TRBJ2-7; possibly TRBD2 for D (7 bases). The CDR3 totals 13 residues. The V end was cut by 6 bases, the J end by 6 bases, with 15 bases between. CDR1 is MNHNS and CDR2 is SASEGT in the germline V gene. CDR3 sequence reads: CASRPTGRGEQYF. As DNA, the CDR3 is TGTGCCAGCAGGCCAACAGGGAGGGGCGAGCAGTACTTC.

The chain joins TRBV29-1 to TRBJ1-1, with D hard to call. CDR1 is SQVTM, CDR2 ANQGSEA, per germline. Trimming shortened V by 1 base and J by 5 bases, and 8 bases separated the two germline ends. This CDR3 comprises 12 residues. CDR3 nucleotides: TGCAGCGTTGAAGTGGGCAGGACTGAAGCTTTCTTT. This sequence encodes CSVEVGRTEAFF.

This chain uses TRBV7-3 with TRBJ2-2; D gene unclear. Between the trimmed V and J ends, which lost 5 bases and 3 bases, there was a span of 13 bases. CDR3 length: 15 amino acids. Germline lookup yields CDR1 SGHTA and CDR2 FQGTGA. CDR3 sequence: CASSPTSGDTGELFF. The CDR3 coding sequence is TGTGCCAGCAGCCCCACGTCGGGTGACACCGGGGAGCTGTTTTTT.

V is TRBV7-9 and J is TRBJ2-2; 8 bases align to TRBD1. Germline V gene data show CDR1 as SEHNR and CDR2 as FQNEAQ (reference sequence). The J segment lost 1 base and the V segment lost 7 bases, leaving 2 bases of the junction unmatched. CDR3 length: 14 amino acids. CDR3 sequence (DNA): TGTGCCAGCAACGGACAGGGGAACACCGGGGAGCTGTTTTTT. It codes for CASNGQGNTGELFF.

The J gene is TRBJ2-2, the V gene TRBV2, with unresolved D. This CDR3 is 15 amino acids long. The V gene's germline CDR1 is SNHLY and CDR2 FYNNEI. Trimming removed 8 bases at V and 0 bases at J, with 13 bases between. The CDR3 protein is CASLLSATNTGELFF. The CDR3 DNA reads TGTGCCAGCCTGTTGTCGGCGACGAACACCGGGGAGCTGTTTTTT. Variable domain in full (rest from reference TRBV2 and TRBJ2-2): EPEVTQTPSHQVTQMGQEVILRCVPISNHLYFYWYRQILGQKVEFLVSFYNNEISEKSEIFDDQFSVERPDGSNFTLKIRSTKLEDSAMYFCASLLSATNTGELFFGEGSRLTVL.

The chain employs TRBV5-1 and TRBJ2-1; 9 bases match TRBD1. Trimming took 6 bases from V and 9 from J; bases not matched to a gene: 7. This CDR3 spans 13 amino acids. Germline CDR1 is SGHRS and CDR2 is YFSETQ. CDR3 sequence (DNA): TGCGCCAGCACCCCGGGACAGGGCGGTGAGCAGTTCTTC. Translating gives CASTPGQGGEQFF.

V and J are TRBV6-5 and TRBJ2-2; tentative D call: TRBD2 (6 bases). V gave up 1 base and J gave up 6 bases, with 6 bases separating them. Germline CDR1 reads MNHEY; CDR2 reads SVGAGI. This CDR3 region has 13 residues. CDR3 loop: CASSYWGAGELFF. Written as DNA, the CDR3 is TGTGCCAGCAGTTACTGGGGGGCCGGGGAGCTGTTTTTT.

V and J are TRBV7-3 and TRBJ2-2; D gene unclear. The CDR3 is 12 residues long. The V end was cut by 4 bases, the J end by 3 bases, with 3 bases between. Germline values: CDR1 SGHTA, CDR2 FQGTGA. The CDR3 DNA reads as TGTGCCAGCAGCTCCTACACCGGGGAGCTGTTTTTT. Translation gives CASSSYTGELFF.

The J gene is TRBJ2-3, the V gene TRBV7-3; 9 positions agree with TRBD2. The CDR3 is 13 amino acids. Germline CDR1 SGHTA, CDR2 FQGTGA. V shed 3 bases, J shed 7 bases, and the junction held 2 bases outside the gene matches. The CDR3 here is CASSFSGSNTQYF. The DNA of the CDR3 is TGTGCCAGCAGCTTTAGCGGGAGTAATACGCAGTATTTT.

The count of this clone is one. This CDR3 is also generated by other DNA sequences in the sample. V is TRBV7-6 and J is TRBJ2-1; D may be TRBD2 (5 bases). V was pared by 1 base and J by 3 bases, with 10 bases between. The CDR3 is 15 amino acids. Germline V gene data show CDR1 as SGHVS and CDR2 as FNYEAQ. CDR3 amino acids: CASSLVGGLYNEQFF. CDR3 sequence (DNA): TGTGCCAGCAGCTTAGTGGGCGGGCTCTACAATGAGCAGTTCTTC.

The chain uses TRBV28 and TRBJ2-5; D may be TRBD2 (5 bases). The germline V gene has CDR1 MDHEN and CDR2 SYDVKM. This CDR3 is 13 amino acids long. V shed 4 bases and J shed 7 bases, with 13 bases lying between them. CDR3 coding DNA: TGTGCCAGCAGTTCGACGCGGGTGGGGACCCAGTACTTC. Amino acids: CASSSTRVGTQYF.

The chain combines TRBV2 with TRBJ2-5; D gene unclear. Trimming stripped 6 bases from V and 1 base from J, with 12 bases between. The CDR3 contains 14 residues. CDR1 is SNHLY, CDR2 FYNNEI, per germline. CDR3 region: CASRPQTLQETQYF. CDR3 in DNA: TGTGCCAGCAGACCACAGACACTCCAAGAGACCCAGTACTTC.

This chain joins TRBV7-6 and TRBJ2-7; 7 bases are a match to TRBD1. Germline V gives CDR1 SGHVS, CDR2 FNYEAQ. The V gene end was trimmed by 5 bases and the J gene end by 0 bases; junction bases not matched to a gene: 4. This CDR3 is built from 14 residues. DNA of the CDR3: TGTGCCAGCAGCCCGGGACAGAACTCCTACGAGCAGTACTTC. The encoded protein is CASSPGQNSYEQYF.

V and J are TRBV28 and TRBJ2-1; no reliable D call. Germline V CDR1 and CDR2: MDHEN, SYDVKM. With 7 bases removed from V and 2 bases from J, the gap between germline ends came to 6 bases. The CDR3 is 12 residues long. The DNA for the CDR3 is TGTGCCAGCACGGCGGCCTACAATGAGCAGTTCTTC. Translated, it gives CASTAAYNEQFF.

The gene calls are TRBV4-1 and TRBJ1-2; perhaps TRBD1 as D (6 bases). This CDR3 is built from 14 residues. The V and J ends lost 1 base and 5 bases respectively, with 11 bases between them. Germline loops: CDR1 MGHRA, CDR2 YSYEKL. The CDR3 DNA follows: TGCGCCAGCAGCCAAGCGGACAGCGAATATGGCTACACCTTC. It is translated as CASSQADSEYGYTF.

V is TRBV29-1 and J is TRBJ2-7; 8 bases line up with TRBD2. The CDR3 extends over 15 amino acids. The trim removed 1 base at V and 7 bases at J, leaving 12 bases unmatched. Germline CDR1 reads SQVTM; CDR2 reads ANQGSEA. CDR3 nucleotide sequence: TGCAGCGTTGAAGGTCCGAAGCGGGGGTTGGGTGAGCAGTACTTC. Amino acid sequence: CSVEGPKRGLGEQYF.

The chain carries TRBV7-2 and TRBJ2-3; D perhaps matches TRBD1 (5 bases). The length of the CDR3 is 15 residues. The ends were cut back, 1 base at V and 2 bases at J, with 10 bases in the middle. From germline, CDR1 is SGHTA and CDR2 FQGNSA. The CDR3 DNA is TGTGCCAGCAGCTTAGGGCAGGGCCCCACAGATACGCAGTATTTT. Amino acid sequence: CASSLGQGPTDTQYF.

The V and J genes are TRBV7-2 and TRBJ2-7; the D gene could be TRBD1 or TRBD2 (6 bases each). There are 15 residues in the CDR3. V was pared by 3 bases and J by 5 bases, with 17 bases between. Germline loops: CDR1 SGHTA, CDR2 FQGNSA. CDR3 sequence: CASSLWAFGGHEQYF. CDR3 nucleotide sequence: TGTGCCAGCAGCTTGTGGGCCTTTGGGGGGCACGAGCAGTACTTC.

The chain couples TRBV5-1 to TRBJ2-1; 8 nucleotides agree with TRBD1. CDR1 is SGHRS, CDR2 YFSETQ, per germline. This CDR3 region has 14 residues. Trimming took 4 bases from V and 9 from J; bases not matched to a gene: 9. In DNA, the CDR3 is TGCGCCAGCAGCCGGCCGGACAGGGACGGTGAGCAGTTCTTC. Amino acid sequence: CASSRPDRDGEQFF.

This rearrangement joins TRBV10-1 to TRBJ2-3, with D possibly matching TRBD2 (7 bases). Trimming took off 8 bases at V and 5 bases at J, with 32 bases between the two ends. The CDR3 sequence is 19 residues long. Per the germline V gene, CDR1 is WNHNN and CDR2 is SYGVQD (reference sequence). The CDR3: CASVLGFIPLGGLGDTQYF. CDR3 sequence (DNA): TGCGCCAGCGTACTTGGATTTATTCCATTGGGGGGGCTTGGAGATACGCAGTATTTT.

This clone was seen just once. The chain is built from TRBV5-6 and TRBJ1-1, with D hard to call. V was shortened by 3 bases and J by 0 bases, with 12 bases between the two germline ends. The CDR3 is 15 residues long. The germline V gene has CDR1 SGHDT and CDR2 YYEEEE. The CDR3 coding sequence is TGTGCCAGCAGCTCTACCAGGACGGTGAACACTGAAGCTTTCTTT. Translating gives CASSSTRTVNTEAFF. The full variable domain, its missing parts supplied by reference TRBV5-6 and TRBJ1-1, is DAGVTQSPTHLIKTRGQQVTLRCSPKSGHDTVSWYQQALGQGPQFIFQYYEEEERQRGNFPDRFSGHQFPNYSSELNVNALLLGDSALYLCASSSTRTVNTEAFFGQGTRLTVV.

The CDR3 here is CASSSGDLAKNIQYF. In DNA form, the CDR3 reads TGTGCCAGCAGTAGCGGGGACCTAGCCAAAAACATTCAGTACTTC. The chain links TRBV11-3 to TRBJ2-4, with 8 bases identical to TRBD2. The CDR3 totals 15 residues. CDR1 is SGHNT and CDR2 is YENEEA in the germline V gene. V lost 6 bases, J lost 0 bases, and 4 bases stayed unmatched.

The chain joins TRBV2 to TRBJ2-3; 8 nucleotides agree with TRBD1. The J segment lost 3 bases and the V segment lost 8 bases, leaving 10 bases of the junction unmatched. Germline lookup yields CDR1 SNHLY and CDR2 FYNNEI. This CDR3 region has 15 residues. The CDR3 nucleotides are TGTGCCAGCGGGGGAGGACAGGGTACGACAGATACGCAGTATTTT. This translates into CASGGGQGTTDTQYF. The whole variable domain, remainder taken from reference TRBV2 and TRBJ2-3, is EPEVTQTPSHQVTQMGQEVILRCVPISNHLYFYWYRQILGQKVEFLVSFYNNEISEKSEIFDDQFSVERPDGSNFTLKIRSTKLEDSAMYFCASGGGQGTTDTQYFGPGTRLTVL.

V gene TRBV20-1 combines with J gene TRBJ2-7; D ambiguous. There are 11 residues in the CDR3. Germline V lookup: CDR1 DFQATT, CDR2 SNEGSKA (reference sequence). Trimming left V 0 bases short and J 2 bases short, with 2 bases between. CDR3 sequence (DNA): TGCAGTGCTAGAGATCCCTACGAGCAGTACTTC. Encoded protein: CSARDPYEQYF.

The chain has TRBV5-4 and TRBJ1-2; D gene ambiguous. The CDR3 has 15 amino acids. Germline V gene lookup returns CDR1 SGHNT and CDR2 YYREEE (reference sequence). V was cut by 0 bases and J by 6 bases, with 15 bases left in between. The CDR3 sequence is CASSLVVSGGNGYTF. The DNA for the CDR3 is TGTGCCAGCAGCTTGGTGGTCAGCGGTGGTAATGGCTACACCTTC.

This clone was recorded once. J is TRBJ2-3 and V is TRBV4-2, with D possibly being TRBD2 (6 bases). Germline V lookup: CDR1 LGHNA, CDR2 YNFKEQ. Trimming stripped 1 base from V and 1 base from J, with 12 bases between. The CDR3 is 16 residues long. CDR3 sequence (DNA): TGTGCCAGCAGCCAAGGCAGGAGGGAGGGCACAGATACGCAGTATTTT. It is translated as CASSQGRREGTDTQYF.